This T cell receptor beta chain was identified in a study of chemoradiotherapy in HPV16-positive cancers. Generated by immunoSEQ multiplex PCR, the TCRdb table keeps only in-frame clones and is missing some. This table holds several hundred clones, about nine tenths found once. Study conclusions and caveats: Only two HPV16-positive patients supplied the functional HPV-specificity definition. During treatment, candidate HPV-specific clones and E7-related motifs expanded in tumor.

V dropped 2 bases and J dropped 1 base, with 10 bases sitting between them. CDR1 is MDHEN and CDR2 is SYDVKM in the germline V gene. The CDR3 has 15 residues. For this clone: Its antigen is unknown.

Sequenced here: tumor tissue, sampled from a patient who underwent chemoradiotherapy. The V call is TRBV28, the J call TRBJ2-3; D tentatively fits TRBD1 or TRBD2 (6 bases each). This sequence was found in a human donor with HPV-associated anogenital cancer. CDR3 DNA: TGTGCCAGCAGTTTAGGGGGGCTCGGCACAGATACGCAGTATTTT. Translated, it gives CASSLGGLGTDTQYF.